The entry that follows covers one TCR beta chain sequence. TCRdb processed the 5' RACE reads anew with MiXCR; each CDR3 protein has one entry. The sample consists of 400,000 or so distinct CDR3 sequences, 20% of them appearing once. This record belongs to a study of T-cell memory formation after mild COVID-19. This CDR3 is built from 16 residues. CDR1 and CDR2 (germline): SGHVS, FNYEAQ. V dropped 1 base and J dropped 5; count of bases not matched to a gene: 9. The rearrangement joins TRBV7-6 to TRBJ2-3, with 7 bases lining up with TRBD1. The sequence was obtained from an adult woman who had mild COVID-19 (a few samples of this study predate the infection). Cell type and time point are not known. The material sequenced was PBMCs or a T cell subset sorted from them (not recorded which). The CDR3 is CASSLVGRGKKDTQYF. CDR3 sequence (DNA): TGTGCCAGCAGCTTAGTCGGCAGGGGGAAAAAAGATACGCAGTATTTT. The full variable domain, its missing parts supplied by reference TRBV7-6 and TRBJ2-3, is GAGVSQSPRYKVTKRGQDVALRCDPISGHVSLYWYRQALGQGPEFLTYFNYEAQQDKSGLPNDRFSAERPEGSISTLTIQRTEQRDSAMYRCASSLVGRGKKDTQYFGPGTRLTVL.